This record covers a single TCR beta chain. Its antigen remains unidentified. Base qualities are not provided; no much larger clone lies one nucleotide away. Whole blood was collected in K2EDTA tubes by collaborating institutions according to the institutions' own protocols. For TCRbeta analysis, collaborators shipped samples as frozen whole blood, isolated PBMCs, or DNA extracted from either of those sample types. The data were obtained in a study of blood T cell repertoires in COVID-19 (dated by TCRdb to the early 2020s). Background for the entire study: The collaborator samples originated in the United States, Italy and Spain and spanned the acute and convalescent phases of COVID-19. The samples were drawn from two sources: the first 160 participants of the ongoing ImmuneRACE study, and 950 to 1,500 subjects contributed by 6 global collaborators. The repertoires were made available in a free public database intended to serve as a resource for research on the immune response to SARS-CoV-2. HLA class I and class II types, where available, came from metadata supplied by the sample provider rather than from assay-based typing. The dataset comprised deeply sampled blood TCRbeta repertoires from subjects exposed to, actively infected with, or recovered from COVID-19. The material from the prospective study consisted of cDNA or gDNA derived from T cells, B-cell-depleted T cells, or PBMCs. Nearly every sample came with metadata listing a de-identified subject ID, COVID-19 status, age in years and sex.

The study at large found these results: How much clinical and demographic metadata was included differed by source and by participant, and the metadata was provided uncurated.

The CDR3 covers 13 residues, taking in both the cysteine and the phenylalanine. Only the CDR3 DNA is retained, 39 bases long and in frame from the first base. The germline V gene encodes CDR1 MNHEY and CDR2 SVGAGI. Trimming takes 6 bases off V and 7 bases off J; junction bases not matched to a gene: 6. TCRbeta CDR3 regions were amplified from genomic DNA by means of the immunoSEQ Assay, a bias-controlled multiplex PCR. Per the source publication's procedure: Within the assay, amplification of reference gene primers was used to estimate how many nucleated cells each sample contained. To quantify the absolute abundance of each unique TCRbeta CDR3 rearrangement, sequence reads were collapsed and filtered. For each sample, productive Simpson clonality was calculated by taking the square root of Simpson's diversity index across productive rearrangements. Held by TCRdb, this immuneACCESS table contains in-frame sequences only and omits some clones. Under half of the omission traces to an unresolved V gene where checked; the cause of the rest is unknown. V and J calls and clone size are given by that table; D and trimming were obtained from the DNA. Counted in this sample were under 150,000 clones; about 80% of them appeared once. The ten largest make up 4% of the sample.

This TCR derives from a woman aged 60-75 years with acute or convalescent COVID-19. Sample: peripheral blood. The sequence links TRBV6-5 to TRBJ1-5, with 7 bases in between that match TRBD1. The CDR3 amino acid sequence is: CASRTQGNQPQHF. The sequenced DNA: TGTGCCAGCAGAACACAGGGGAACCAGCCCCAGCATTTT.